This T cell receptor beta chain was found in a study of blood T cell repertoires in COVID-19. CDR3 length: 13 residues. J lost 8 bases, V lost 1 base, and 5 bases had no gene match. The germline CDR1 and CDR2 sequences are SQVTM and ANQGSEA. Libraries were prepared by immunoSEQ multiplex PCR; TCRdb keeps only in-frame clonotypes and omits some of them. Of some 300,000 clones in the sample, more than 85% were seen once. The chain carries TRBV29-1 and TRBJ1-2; 9 bases align to TRBD1. The sequence derives from a man in his 70s with acute or convalescent COVID-19. The sample comprised peripheral blood. The CDR3: CSVEAGTGRGYTF. The CDR3 nucleotides are TGCAGCGTTGAAGCCGGGACAGGGAGAGGCTACACCTTC.